The 10 T cell receptor beta chains below were found in one sample sequenced in a study of spatial heterogeneity in lung cancer. TCRdb used MiXCR to reprocess the 5' RACE reads, holding one entry per CDR3 protein. The sample lists some 41,000 distinct CDR3 sequences; over 6.5% were seen once. As for time point: sample taken at primary tumor resection. Sequenced material: PBMCs, taken at surgery. The receptors originated from a female donor with early-stage non-small cell lung cancer.

At least ten counts were recorded for this clonotype. V usage is TRBV27 and J usage is TRBJ2-4; possibly TRBD1 or TRBD2 for D (5 bases each). The germline V and J ends were trimmed by 0 bases and 1 base, with 13 bases remaining between them. Germline V lookup: CDR1 MNHEY, CDR2 SMNVEV (reference sequence). The CDR3 length is 17 residues. CDR3 coding DNA: TGTGCCAGCAGTTTATCTCCGAGGGGCTGGGCCAAAAACATTCAGTACTTC. The encoded protein is CASSLSPRGWAKNIQYF.

This clonotype was counted ten times or more. This chain connects TRBV2 to TRBJ2-4; perhaps D is TRBD1 or TRBD2 (5 bases each). The CDR3 has 13 residues. The V gene's germline CDR1 is SNHLY and CDR2 FYNNEI. Trimming removed 8 bases from V and 0 bases from J, with 8 bases in between. The CDR3 DNA reads as TGTGCCAGCGAGGGGCTAGCCAAAAACATTCAGTACTTC. Protein: CASEGLAKNIQYF.

This clonotype was seen many times. The rearrangement uses TRBV12-3 or TRBV12-4 and TRBJ1-1; D uncertain. Trimming removed 3 bases at V and 1 base at J, with 9 bases between. The CDR3 is 14 amino acids. CDR3 sequence (DNA): TGTGCCAGCAGTTTTGAGCGGAGGAACACTGAAGCTTTCTTT. Protein: CASSFERRNTEAFF.

CDR3 region: CASSRQGALTGELFF. For the CDR3, the DNA is TGTGCCAGCAGCCGACAGGGGGCTCTGACCGGGGAGCTGTTTTTT. J is TRBJ2-2 and V is TRBV7-2; 10 bases fit TRBD1. With V trimmed by 5 bases and J by 5 bases, 5 bases remained unmatched. The CDR3 is made up of 15 amino acids. The V gene's germline CDR1 is SGHTA and CDR2 FQGNSA.

A few counts support this clonotype. At one end the junction does not follow the germline gene, possibly because of a read error. The V call is TRBV6-6, the J call TRBJ1-1; D gene unclear. Germline lookup yields CDR1 MNHNY and CDR2 SVGAGI (reference sequence). This CDR3 is 13 amino acids long. CDR3 loop: CASRVETYSDAFF. DNA for the CDR3: TGTGCCAGCCGGGTGGAAACCTACTCTGATGCTTTCTTT.

This clonotype was recorded at least ten times. This chain uses TRBV11-1 with TRBJ2-1; D might be TRBD2 (6 bases). The CDR3 is 15 residues long. Trimming stripped 5 bases from V and 2 bases from J, with 13 bases between. In germline, CDR1 is SGHAT, CDR2 FQDESV (reference sequence). CDR3 protein: CASSTPTGAYNEQFF. The CDR3 coding sequence is TGTGCCAGCAGCACTCCGACGGGGGCCTACAATGAGCAGTTCTTC.

This clonotype was seen only a few times. The chain uses TRBV20-1 and TRBJ2-3; TRBD1 matches 8 bases. Germline V gives CDR1 DFQATT, CDR2 SNEGSKA (reference sequence). The V gene end was trimmed by 0 bases and the J gene end by 2 bases; junction bases not matched to a gene: 4. The CDR3 has 15 residues. CDR3 in amino acids: CSARDAGGFTDTQYF. CDR3 DNA sequence: TGCAGTGCTAGAGACGCAGGGGGCTTCACAGATACGCAGTATTTT.

This clonotype was detected many times. The V gene is TRBV12-3 or TRBV12-4, the J gene TRBJ1-5, with D tentatively TRBD1 (5 bases). V lost 7 bases and J 1 base, leaving 14 bases between the germline ends. The CDR3 is 15 amino acids. CDR3 DNA: TGTGCCAGCACCACCCAGACAGCCAGCAATCAGCCCCAGCATTTT. It translates to CASTTQTASNQPQHF.

This clonotype appeared many times. The rearrangement links TRBV18 to TRBJ2-2, with TRBD1 identical over 10 bases. V lost 6 bases, J lost 5 bases, and 9 bases stayed unmatched. CDR3 size: 16 residues. Per the germline V gene, CDR1 is KGHSH and CDR2 is LQKENI. The CDR3 bases are TGTGCCAGCTCGCTTCCGGGACAGGGGATGACCGGGGAGCTGTTTTTT. Amino acid sequence: CASSLPGQGMTGELFF.

J is TRBJ1-2 and V is TRBV20-1; D uncertain. There are 13 residues in the CDR3. Per the germline V gene, CDR1 is DFQATT and CDR2 is SNEGSKA (reference sequence). V gave up 0 bases and J gave up 6 bases, with 11 bases separating them. CDR3 nucleotide sequence: TGCAGTGCTAGAGAGGGTGCCAATAATGGCTACACCTTC. This codes for CSAREGANNGYTF.